This TCR beta chain was identified in a study of T cell repertoires in cytomegalovirus infection. Study background: CMV infection together with matching HLA type was indicated by public TCR beta signatures. Findings and limits, study-wide: In two of eight donors, the top clonotype was HLA-C-restricted CMV-specific.

A single record per CDR3 protein comes from TCRdb applying MiXCR to the reads. The sample lists about 480,000 distinct CDR3 sequences, 25% to 35% occurring once. The ends were cut back, 6 bases at V and 4 bases at J, with 19 bases in the middle. There are 16 residues in the CDR3. With respect to this clonotype: What it recognizes is unknown.

Sequencing was performed on cultured PBMCs, taken from culture after CMV antigen stimulation. This TCR derives from a human donor in good health (CMV status not recorded). Some clones in this sample may be carry-over from other donors' samples. The chain joins TRBV12-3 or TRBV12-4 to TRBJ2-1; unclear D gene. The CDR3 DNA reads TGTGCCAGCAGACCCCTACGTAAATCAACTTACAATGAGCAGTTCTTC. It encodes CASRPLRKSTYNEQFF.